This entry features one TCR beta chain sequence. Germline V gene data show CDR1 as SGHVS and CDR2 as FQNEAQ. The CDR3 runs to 13 residues. V lost 1 base and J lost 12, with 13 bases in between. This entry comes from a study of T cells of healthy individuals. A single record per CDR3 protein comes from TCRdb applying MiXCR to the 5' RACE reads. The data hold more than 85,000 distinct CDR3 sequences, with under 20% observed a single time. The gene calls are TRBV7-8 and TRBJ2-1; TRBD2 is a possible D gene (7 bases). This sequence originates from a human donor in good health. The CDR3 nucleotides read TGTGCCAGCAGCTTAGGAGGGGGGGACTCGCAGTTCTTC. It codes for CASSLGGGDSQFF.